The present T cell receptor beta chain was sequenced within a study of blood T cell repertoires in COVID-19. Study as a whole: The study drew acute and convalescent COVID-19 samples from the United States, Italy and Spain. The analysed material was cDNA or gDNA that came from T cells, B-cell-depleted T cells, or PBMCs.

The germline V gene encodes CDR1 KGHDR and CDR2 SFDVKD. The CDR3 length is 16 residues. After removal of 1 base from V and 5 bases from J, the junction contained 5 bases not matched to a gene. Original processing methods: Amplification from reference gene primers served as the basis for estimated nucleated cell counts. Data came from immunoSEQ multiplex PCR; TCRdb stores just in-frame clones and leaves some out. Clone size and V and J calls were adopted from that table, with D and trimming inferred from the DNA. The repertoire has more than 75,000 clones, around 84% of them found once; the top ten carry about 11%.

This clonotype was obtained from a human donor in a cohort sampled during active COVID-19. This chain connects TRBV24-1 to TRBJ2-7; 12 positions agree with TRBD2. The specimen was peripheral blood. CDR3 DNA: TGTGCCACCAGTGATTTTTCGACTAGCGGGAGTAACGAGCAGTACTTC. Translated: CATSDFSTSGSNEQYF.